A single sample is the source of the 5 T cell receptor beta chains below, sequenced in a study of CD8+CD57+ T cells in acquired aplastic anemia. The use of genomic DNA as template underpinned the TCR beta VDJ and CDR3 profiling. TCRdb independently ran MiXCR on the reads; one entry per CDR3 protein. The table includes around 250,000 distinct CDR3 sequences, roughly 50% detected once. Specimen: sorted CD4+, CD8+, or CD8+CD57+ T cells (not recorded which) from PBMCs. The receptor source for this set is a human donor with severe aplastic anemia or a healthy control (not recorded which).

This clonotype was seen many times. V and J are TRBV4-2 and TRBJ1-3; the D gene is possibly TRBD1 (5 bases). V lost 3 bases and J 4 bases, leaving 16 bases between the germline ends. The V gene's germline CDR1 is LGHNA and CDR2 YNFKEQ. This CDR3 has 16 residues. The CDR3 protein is CASSHSLTDPGNTIYF. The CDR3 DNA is TGTGCCAGCAGCCACTCCTTGACAGATCCCGGAAACACCATATATTTT.

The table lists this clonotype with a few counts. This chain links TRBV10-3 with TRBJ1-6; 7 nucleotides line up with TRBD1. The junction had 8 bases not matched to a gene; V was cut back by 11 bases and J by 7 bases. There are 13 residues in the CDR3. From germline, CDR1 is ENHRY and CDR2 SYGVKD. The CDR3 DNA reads TGTGCCCTTAGGACAGGCTTGAATTCACCCCTCCACTTT. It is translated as CALRTGLNSPLHF.

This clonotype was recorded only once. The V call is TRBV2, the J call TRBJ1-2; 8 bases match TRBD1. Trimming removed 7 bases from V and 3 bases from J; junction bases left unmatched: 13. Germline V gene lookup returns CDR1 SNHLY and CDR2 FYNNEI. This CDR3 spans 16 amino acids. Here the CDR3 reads CASINDRDRRHYGYTF. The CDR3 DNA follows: TGTGCCAGCATCAACGACCGGGACAGGAGGCACTATGGCTACACCTTC.

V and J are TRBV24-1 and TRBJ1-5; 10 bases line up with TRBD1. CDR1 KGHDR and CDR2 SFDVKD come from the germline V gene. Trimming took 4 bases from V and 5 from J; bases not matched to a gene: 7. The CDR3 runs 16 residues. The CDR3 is CATSDPMDRGDQPQHF. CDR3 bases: TGTGCCACCAGTGACCCTATGGACAGGGGGGATCAGCCCCAGCATTTT.

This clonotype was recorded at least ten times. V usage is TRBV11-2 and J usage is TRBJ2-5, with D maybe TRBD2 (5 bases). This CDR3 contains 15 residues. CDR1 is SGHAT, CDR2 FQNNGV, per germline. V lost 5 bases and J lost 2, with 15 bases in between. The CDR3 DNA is TGTGCCAGCAGCCCCCCTAGCAAACTACAAGAGACCCAGTACTTC. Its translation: CASSPPSKLQETQYF.